This T cell receptor (beta chain) was recorded in a study of blood T cell repertoires in COVID-19. All enrollees were roughly 18 to 95 years old and from about 25 US areas. Participants' reported clinical history set cohort assignment. Some clones are missing from TCRdb's copy, which holds only in-frame ones; the method was immunoSEQ multiplex PCR. The table shows about 150,000 clones, with roughly 87% occurring only once. The CDR3 loop spans 14 amino acids. Germline CDR1 WSHSY, CDR2 SAAADI. The V and J ends lost 6 bases and 6 bases respectively, with 12 bases between them. Material: PBMCs or T cells enriched from blood (not recorded which). This sequence joins TRBV10-2 and TRBJ1-6; the D is unclear. This TCR came from a woman aged 40 to 50 who had been exposed to COVID-19. As DNA, the CDR3 is TGCGCCAGCAGCGCTCAGGCCCCTAATTCACCCCTCCACTTT. Encoded protein: CASSAQAPNSPLHF.